The source of this TCR beta chain is a study of cytotoxic CD8 clonotypes in ibrutinib-treated CLL. Looking at the study overall: The patients comprised 10 to 12 relapsed/refractory and over 14 treatment-naive cases, under 18 IGHV unmutated.

The CDR3 extends over 14 amino acids. Trimming removed 6 bases from V and 6 bases from J; junction bases left unmatched: 4. The germline gives CDR1 MNHEY, CDR2 SVGAGI. This clone was found a few times. TCRdb's copy holds only in-frame clones and misses some; the assay was immunoSEQ multiplex PCR. The sample lists around 330,000 clones, roughly 67% occurring once. As input for TCR beta libraries, approximately 2.1 micrograms of genomic DNA came from cryopreserved PBMCs. This TCR came from a human donor with chronic lymphocytic leukemia. The sample in question was PBMCs, obtained after 36 months of ibrutinib treatment. The chain links TRBV6-5 to TRBJ2-2; TRBD1 agrees at 10 bases. As DNA, the CDR3 is TGTGCCAGCAGCGGACAGGGGGGGTCCGGGGAGCTGTTTTTT. Its translation: CASSGQGGSGELFF.